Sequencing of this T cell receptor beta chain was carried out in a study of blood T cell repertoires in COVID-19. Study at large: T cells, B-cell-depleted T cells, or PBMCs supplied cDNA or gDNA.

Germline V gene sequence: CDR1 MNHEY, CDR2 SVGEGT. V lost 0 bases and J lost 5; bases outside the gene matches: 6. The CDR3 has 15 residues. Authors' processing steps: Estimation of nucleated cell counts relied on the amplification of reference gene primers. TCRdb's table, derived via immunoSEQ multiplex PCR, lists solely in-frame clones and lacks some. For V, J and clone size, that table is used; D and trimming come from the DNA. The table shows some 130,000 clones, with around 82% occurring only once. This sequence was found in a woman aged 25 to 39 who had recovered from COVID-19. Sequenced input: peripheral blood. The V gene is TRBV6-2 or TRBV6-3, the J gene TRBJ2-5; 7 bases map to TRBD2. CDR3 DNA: TGTGCCAGCAGTTACTCCCGGGACTACTGGGAGACCCAGTACTTC. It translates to CASSYSRDYWETQYF.